The T cell receptor (beta chain) under discussion was sequenced for a study of T cells in tumors after PD-1 blockade. Study information: Either cemiplimab 350 mg every 2 weeks or pembrolizumab 200 mg every 3 weeks was given. On average, peripheral blood gave about 120,000 TCR templates and under 45,000 unique clonotypes. Whole-study results and caveats: Peripheral recruitment is suggested, as some novel exhausted tumor clones were in pre-treatment blood.

For this clone: As yet, its antigen is unknown.

The table came from immunoSEQ multiplex PCR; TCRdb's copy has only in-frame clones and leaves some out. The top ten clones hold approximately 4.5% of a sample with tens of thousands of clones, less than 85% of them seen once. The V gene's germline CDR1 is SGHRS and CDR2 YFSETQ. Trimming removed 3 bases at V and 8 bases at J, with 14 bases between. The CDR3 contains 13 residues. The V call is TRBV5-1, the J call TRBJ1-2; a weak D match, TRBD1 (6 bases). This sample comprised PBMCs, obtained after anti-PD-1 treatment. The source is a human donor with basal cell carcinoma. CDR3 loop: CASSSGAQGGYTF. The CDR3 nucleotides read TGCGCCAGCAGCTCAGGGGCCCAGGGAGGCTACACCTTC.